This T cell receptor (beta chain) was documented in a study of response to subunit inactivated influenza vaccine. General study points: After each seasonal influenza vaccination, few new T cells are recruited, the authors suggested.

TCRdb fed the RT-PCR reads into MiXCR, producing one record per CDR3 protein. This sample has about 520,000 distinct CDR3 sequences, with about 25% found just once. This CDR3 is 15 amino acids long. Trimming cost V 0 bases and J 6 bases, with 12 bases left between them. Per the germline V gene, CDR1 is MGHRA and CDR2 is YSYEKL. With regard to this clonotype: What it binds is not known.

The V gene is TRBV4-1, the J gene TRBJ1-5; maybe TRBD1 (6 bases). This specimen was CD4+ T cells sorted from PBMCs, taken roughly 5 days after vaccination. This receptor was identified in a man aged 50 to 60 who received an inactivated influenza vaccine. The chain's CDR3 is CASSQDRGGSQPQHF. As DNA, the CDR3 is TGCGCCAGCAGCCAAGATAGGGGGGGGAGTCAGCCCCAGCATTTT.